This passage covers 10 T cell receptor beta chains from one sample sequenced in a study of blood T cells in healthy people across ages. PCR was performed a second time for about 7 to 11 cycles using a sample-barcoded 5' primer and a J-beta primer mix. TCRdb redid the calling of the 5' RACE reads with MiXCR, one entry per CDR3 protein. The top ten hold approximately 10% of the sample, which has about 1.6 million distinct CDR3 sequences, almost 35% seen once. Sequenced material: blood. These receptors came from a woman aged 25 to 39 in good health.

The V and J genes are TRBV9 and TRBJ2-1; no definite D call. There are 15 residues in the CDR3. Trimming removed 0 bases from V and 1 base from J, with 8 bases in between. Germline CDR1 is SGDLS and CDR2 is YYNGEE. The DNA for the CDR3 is TGTGCCAGCAGCGTAGGGTCCCGGTCCTACAATGAGCAGTTCTTC. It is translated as CASSVGSRSYNEQFF.

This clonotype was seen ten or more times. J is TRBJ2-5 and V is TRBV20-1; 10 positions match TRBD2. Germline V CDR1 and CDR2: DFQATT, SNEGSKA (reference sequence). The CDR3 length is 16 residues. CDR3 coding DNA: TGCAGCCTAACCGGGACTAGCGACGGGGCTTGGGAGACCCAGTACTTC. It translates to CSLTGTSDGAWETQYF.

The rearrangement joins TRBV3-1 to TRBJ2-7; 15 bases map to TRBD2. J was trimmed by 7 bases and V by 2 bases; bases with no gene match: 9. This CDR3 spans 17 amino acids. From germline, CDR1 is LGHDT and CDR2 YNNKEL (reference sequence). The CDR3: CASSQHRGLAGGGEQYF. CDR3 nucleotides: TGTGCCAGCAGCCAACACAGGGGACTAGCGGGGGGTGGAGAGCAGTACTTC.

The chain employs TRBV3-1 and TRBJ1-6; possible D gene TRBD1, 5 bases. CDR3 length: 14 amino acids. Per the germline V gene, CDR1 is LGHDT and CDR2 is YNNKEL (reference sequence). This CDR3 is CATTDSSYNSPLHF. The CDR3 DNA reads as TGTGCAACGACAGATTCCTCCTATAATTCACCCCTCCACTTT.

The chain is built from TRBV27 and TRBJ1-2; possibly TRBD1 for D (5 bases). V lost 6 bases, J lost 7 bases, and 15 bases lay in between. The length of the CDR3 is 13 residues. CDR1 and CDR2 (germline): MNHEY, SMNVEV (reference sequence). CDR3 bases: TGTGCCAGCAGCTCCCTTTGGGGGTCTGGCTACACCTTC. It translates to CASSSLWGSGYTF.

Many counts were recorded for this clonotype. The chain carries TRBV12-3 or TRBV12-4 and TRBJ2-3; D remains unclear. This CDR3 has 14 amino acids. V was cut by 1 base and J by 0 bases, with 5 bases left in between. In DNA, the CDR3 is TGTGCCAGCAGTTTAGTGGTTAGCACAGATACGCAGTATTTT. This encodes CASSLVVSTDTQYF.

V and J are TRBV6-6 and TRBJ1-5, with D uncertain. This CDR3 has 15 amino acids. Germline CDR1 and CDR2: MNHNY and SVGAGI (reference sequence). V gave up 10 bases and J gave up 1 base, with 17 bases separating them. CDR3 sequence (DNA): TGTGCCACCTGGGCCTCCAAGGGAAGCAATCAGCCCCAGCATTTT. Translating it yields CATWASKGSNQPQHF.

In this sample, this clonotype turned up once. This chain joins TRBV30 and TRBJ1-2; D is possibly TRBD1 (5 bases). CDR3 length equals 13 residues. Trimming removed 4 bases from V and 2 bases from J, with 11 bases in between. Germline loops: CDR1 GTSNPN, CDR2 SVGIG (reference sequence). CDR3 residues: CAWTTRGNYGYTF. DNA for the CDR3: TGTGCCTGGACTACTCGGGGGAACTATGGCTACACCTTC.

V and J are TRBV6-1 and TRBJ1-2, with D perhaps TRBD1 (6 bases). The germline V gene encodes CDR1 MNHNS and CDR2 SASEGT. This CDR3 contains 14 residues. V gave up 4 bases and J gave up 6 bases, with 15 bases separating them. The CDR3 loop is CASSVQIPGDGYTF. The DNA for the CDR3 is TGTGCCAGCAGTGTACAAATTCCAGGGGATGGCTACACCTTC.

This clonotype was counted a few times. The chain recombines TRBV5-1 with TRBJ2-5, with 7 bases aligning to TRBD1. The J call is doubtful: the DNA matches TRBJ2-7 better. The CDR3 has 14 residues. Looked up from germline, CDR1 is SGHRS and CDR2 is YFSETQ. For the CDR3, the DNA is TGCGCCAGCAGCTTAAGACAGGGTTCCGTCGAGCAGTACTTC. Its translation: CASSLRQGSVEQYF.